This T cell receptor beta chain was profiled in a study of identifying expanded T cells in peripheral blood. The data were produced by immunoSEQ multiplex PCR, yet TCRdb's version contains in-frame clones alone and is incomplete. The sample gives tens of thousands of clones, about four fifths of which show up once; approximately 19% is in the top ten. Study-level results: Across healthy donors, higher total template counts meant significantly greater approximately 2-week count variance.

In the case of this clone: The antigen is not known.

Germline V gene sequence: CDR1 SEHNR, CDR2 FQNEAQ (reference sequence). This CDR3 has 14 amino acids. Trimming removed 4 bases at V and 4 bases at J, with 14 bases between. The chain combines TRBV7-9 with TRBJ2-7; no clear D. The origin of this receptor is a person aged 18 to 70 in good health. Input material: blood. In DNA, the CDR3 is TGTGCCAGCAGCTCCCGCCGATCCTCATACGAGCAGTACTTC. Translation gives CASSSRRSSYEQYF.